These 2 T cell receptor beta chains came from one sample sequenced in a study of technical replicates of blood from a handful of donors (dated by TCRdb to 2015 to 2018). Library preparation was by the immunoSEQ multiplex PCR assay. Not all clones reach the TCRdb copy of this immuneACCESS table, which keeps in-frame sequences only. Checked studies attribute under half of the gap to unresolved V genes and leave the rest unexplained. The sample table records about 80,000 clones; more than 85% of these occur just once. Roughly 0.37% of the sample comes from the top ten. Specimen: T cells isolated from PBMCs. The receptors were gathered from a human donor in good health.

The chain employs TRBV6-6 and TRBJ2-1; possible D gene TRBD1, 5 bases. Trimming pared 2 bases from V and 8 bases from J, leaving 7 bases between. CDR1 is MNHNY, CDR2 SVGAGI, per germline (reference sequence). The CDR3 sequence is 12 residues long. The CDR3 protein is CASSYTGHEQFF. In DNA, the CDR3 is TGTGCCAGCAGTTACACAGGTCATGAGCAGTTCTTC.

The genes are TRBV27 and TRBJ2-3, with D unresolved. The V and J ends lost 3 bases and 5 bases respectively, with 9 bases between them. From germline, CDR1 is MNHEY and CDR2 SMNVEV (reference sequence). The CDR3 is 13 amino acids. CDR3 nucleotides: TGTGCCAGCAGTTTTGAAGTCAGAGATACGCAGTATTTT. It specifies CASSFEVRDTQYF.